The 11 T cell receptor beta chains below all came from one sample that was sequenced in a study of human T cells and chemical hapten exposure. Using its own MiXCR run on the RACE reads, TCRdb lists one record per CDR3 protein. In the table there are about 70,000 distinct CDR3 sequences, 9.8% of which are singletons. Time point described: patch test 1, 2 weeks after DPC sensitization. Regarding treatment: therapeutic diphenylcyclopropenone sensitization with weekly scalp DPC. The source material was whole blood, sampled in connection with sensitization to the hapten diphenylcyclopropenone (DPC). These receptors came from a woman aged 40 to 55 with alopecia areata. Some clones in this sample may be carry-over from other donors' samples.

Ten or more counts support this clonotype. The DNA of the CDR3 is TGTGCCAGCAGTTTAAGTAGGAATCAGCCCCAGCATTTT. Translated: CASSLSRNQPQHF. The rearrangement uses TRBV12-3 or TRBV12-4 and TRBJ1-5, with no clear D. Trimming removed 2 bases from V and 4 bases from J, with 6 bases in between. This CDR3 comprises 13 residues.

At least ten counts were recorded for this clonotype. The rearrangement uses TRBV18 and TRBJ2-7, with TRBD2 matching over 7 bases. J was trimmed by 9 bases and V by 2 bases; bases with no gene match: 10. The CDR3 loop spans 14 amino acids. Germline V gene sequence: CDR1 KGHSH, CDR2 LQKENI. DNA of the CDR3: TGTGCCAGCTCACCAAGCGGGGCCCCCAAGGGGCAGTACTTC. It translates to CASSPSGAPKGQYF.

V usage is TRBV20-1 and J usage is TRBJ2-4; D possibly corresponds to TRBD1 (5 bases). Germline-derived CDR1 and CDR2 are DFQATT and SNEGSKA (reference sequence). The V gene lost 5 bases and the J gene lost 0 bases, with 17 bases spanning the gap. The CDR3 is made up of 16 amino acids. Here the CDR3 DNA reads TGCAGTGCTGCAGGGTCTACGGGTATAGCCAAAAACATTCAGTACTTC. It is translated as CSAAGSTGIAKNIQYF.

The CDR3 loop reads CASSQEDTRRSEETQYF. The CDR3 nucleotides read TGCGCCAGCAGCCAAGAGGATACCCGCCGTAGTGAAGAGACCCAGTACTTC. The chain joins TRBV4-1 to TRBJ2-5; D gene uncertain. Germline CDR1 MGHRA, CDR2 YSYEKL. This CDR3 is 17 amino acids long. V was pared by 0 bases and J by 3 bases, with 17 bases between.

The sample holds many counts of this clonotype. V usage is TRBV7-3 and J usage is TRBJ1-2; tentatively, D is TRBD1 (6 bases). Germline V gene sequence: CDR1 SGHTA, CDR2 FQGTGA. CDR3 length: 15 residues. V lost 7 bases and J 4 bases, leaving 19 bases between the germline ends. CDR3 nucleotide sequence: TGTGCCAGCAACGTCGCACAGGGCCGTTCCTATGGCTACACCTTC. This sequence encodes CASNVAQGRSYGYTF.

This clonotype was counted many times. This chain's CDR3 is CASAELEGTEAFF. For the CDR3, the DNA is TGCGCCAGTGCGGAGTTAGAAGGCACTGAAGCTTTCTTT. V gene TRBV5-1 combines with J gene TRBJ1-1, with no clear D. Germline V gene sequence: CDR1 SGHRS, CDR2 YFSETQ. There are 13 residues in the CDR3. Between the trimmed V and J ends, which lost 8 bases and 4 bases, there was a span of 15 bases.

This chain's CDR3 is CASRPGGGTEAFF. The DNA for the CDR3 is TGTGCCAGTAGACCAGGGGGAGGAACTGAAGCTTTCTTT. This chain uses TRBV19 with TRBJ1-1; TRBD1 agrees at 7 bases. Germline CDR1 is LNHDA and CDR2 is SQIVND (reference sequence). The CDR3 length is 13 residues. The V and J ends lost 6 bases and 5 bases, in that order; junction bases with no gene match: 6.

The CDR3 DNA reads TGTGCCAGCAGTTTAGCAAGGTGGGGACAGGCCTCCTACGAGCAGTACTTC. As protein: CASSLARWGQASYEQYF. The chain has TRBV28 and TRBJ2-7, with 8 bases fitting TRBD1. Germline CDR1 MDHEN, CDR2 SYDVKM. The ends lost 2 bases at V and 0 bases at J; junction bases unmatched: 9. The CDR3 runs to 17 residues.

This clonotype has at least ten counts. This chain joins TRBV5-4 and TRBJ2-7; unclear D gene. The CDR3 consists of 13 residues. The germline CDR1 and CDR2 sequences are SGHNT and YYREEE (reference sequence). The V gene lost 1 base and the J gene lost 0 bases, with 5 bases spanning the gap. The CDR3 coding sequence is TGTGCCAGCAGCTTGTCGGCCTCCTACGAGCAGTACTTC. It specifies CASSLSASYEQYF.

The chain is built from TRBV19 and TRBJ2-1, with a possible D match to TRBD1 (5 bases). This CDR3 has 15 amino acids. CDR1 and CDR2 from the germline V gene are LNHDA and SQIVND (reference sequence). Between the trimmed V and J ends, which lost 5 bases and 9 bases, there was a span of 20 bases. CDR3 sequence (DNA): TGTGCCAGTAGTCCAAATGGGGCGGTTGGTAGTGAGCAGTTCTTC. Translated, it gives CASSPNGAVGSEQFF.

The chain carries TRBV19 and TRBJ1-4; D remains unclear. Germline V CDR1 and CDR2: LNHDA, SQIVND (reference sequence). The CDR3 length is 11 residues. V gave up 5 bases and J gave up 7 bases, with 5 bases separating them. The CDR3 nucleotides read TGTGCCAGTAGTCTTACTGAAAAACTGTTTTTT. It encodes CASSLTEKLFF. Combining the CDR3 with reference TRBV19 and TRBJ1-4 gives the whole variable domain DGGITQSPKYLFRKEGQNVTLSCEQNLNHDAMYWYRQDPGQGLRLIYYSQIVNDFQKGDIAEGYSVSREKKESFPLTVTSAQKNPTAFYLCASSLTEKLFFGSGTQLSVL.